Each of the 26 T cell receptor beta chains below was sequenced from the same sample in a study of sequential checkpoint blockade in melanoma. Method: immunoSEQ multiplex PCR; TCRdb's copy keeps in-frame clones and lacks some. The data contain under 20,000 clones, roughly 70% of them singletons. Described treatment: randomized to nivolumab then ipilimumab (arm A) or the reverse (arm B). Here the sequenced sample was CD8+ T cells sorted from blood (inferred from file names), taken from a patient given nivolumab and ipilimumab in sequence. Source of these receptors: a human donor with melanoma.

This chain uses TRBV5-6 with TRBJ2-7, with D possibly being TRBD2 (6 bases). Trimming shortened V by 0 bases and J by 3 bases, and 10 bases separated the two germline ends. CDR3 size: 14 residues. Germline loops: CDR1 SGHDT, CDR2 YYEEEE. The DNA for the CDR3 is TGTGCCAGCAGCTTGGGGGGGAGGAGCTACGAGCAGTACTTC. Encoded protein: CASSLGGRSYEQYF.

The rearrangement uses TRBV6-4 and TRBJ2-3; 13 nucleotides agree with TRBD2. The germline V gene encodes CDR1 MRHNA and CDR2 SNTAGT. V was clipped by 6 bases and J by 5 bases; unmatched bases: 5. This CDR3 has 15 residues. The DNA of the CDR3 is TGTGCCAGCAGCCTACTAGCGGGAGGGCAAGATACGCAGTATTTT. Protein product: CASSLLAGGQDTQYF.

This chain connects TRBV13 to TRBJ1-5, with D perhaps TRBD1 (6 bases). This CDR3 is built from 14 residues. Germline V gene sequence: CDR1 PRHDT, CDR2 FYEKMQ (reference sequence). Trimming shortened V by 6 bases and J by 4 bases, and 13 bases separated the two germline ends. In DNA form, the CDR3 reads TGTGCCAGCAGTTGGGGGCCGGGGAATCAGCCCCAGCATTTT. It specifies CASSWGPGNQPQHF. Complete variable domain (other parts from reference TRBV13 and TRBJ1-5): AAGVIQSPRHLIKEKRETATLKCYPIPRHDTVYWYQQGPGQDPQFLISFYEKMQSDKGSIPDRFSAQQFSDYHSELNMSSLELGDSALYFCASSWGPGNQPQHFGDGTRLSIL.

V usage is TRBV11-2 and J usage is TRBJ2-7, with a possible D match to TRBD1 (6 bases). CDR1 and CDR2 (germline): SGHAT, FQNNGV. The CDR3 loop spans 13 amino acids. The ends were cut back, 5 bases at V and 3 bases at J, with 11 bases in the middle. In nucleotides, the CDR3 is TGTGCCAGCAGCCGGGACATCGGCTACGAGCAGTACTTC. Translating gives CASSRDIGYEQYF.

This chain connects TRBV7-8 to TRBJ2-5; the D gene is possibly TRBD1 (5 bases). V was trimmed by 3 bases and J by 4 bases, leaving 12 bases between them. Germline V gene data show CDR1 as SGHVS and CDR2 as FQNEAQ. CDR3 size: 14 residues. The CDR3 region has the DNA TGTGCCAGCAGCTTCCAGGGATGGATAGAGACCCAGTACTTC. It yields the protein CASSFQGWIETQYF. Full variable domain (outside the CDR3, taken from reference TRBV7-8 and TRBJ2-5): GAGVSQSPRYKVAKRGQDVALRCDPISGHVSLFWYQQALGQGPEFLTYFQNEAQLDKSGLPSDRFFAERPEGSVSTLKIQRTQQEDSAVYLCASSFQGWIETQYFGPGTRLLVL.

This clone was counted a few times. The rearrangement joins TRBV6-5 to TRBJ2-7; 14 nucleotides match TRBD2. Looked up from germline, CDR1 is MNHEY and CDR2 is SVGAGI. With 5 bases clipped from V and 3 bases from J, the junction kept 3 bases outside the gene matches. This CDR3 region has 15 residues. CDR3 nucleotide sequence: TGTGCCAGCAGTCTCGGGACTAGCGGGGGCTACGAGCAGTACTTC. It specifies CASSLGTSGGYEQYF.

The chain recombines TRBV7-9 with TRBJ2-3, with 13 bases that match TRBD2. Looked up from germline, CDR1 is SEHNR and CDR2 is FQNEAQ (reference sequence). The CDR3 is 16 amino acids. V was clipped by 5 bases and J by 5 bases; unmatched bases: 7. As DNA, the CDR3 is TGTGCCAGCAGCCGAGAGGGACTAGCGGGGTTAGATACGCAGTATTTT. It translates to CASSREGLAGLDTQYF.

This chain links TRBV6-5 with TRBJ1-2; no definite D call. This CDR3 spans 11 amino acids. Germline lookup yields CDR1 MNHEY and CDR2 SVGAGI. Deletions cut 10 bases from V and 4 bases from J, with 10 bases between. For the CDR3, the DNA is TGTGCCACCGCGTCAGGCTATGGCTACACCTTC. As protein: CATASGYGYTF.

V gene TRBV29-1 combines with J gene TRBJ2-5, with 7 bases matching TRBD2. The V gene's germline CDR1 is SQVTM and CDR2 ANQGSEA. The V gene end was trimmed by 1 base and the J gene end by 1 base; junction bases not matched to a gene: 3. This CDR3 contains 14 residues. The chain's CDR3 is CSVEGGRGQETQYF. In DNA form, the CDR3 reads TGCAGCGTTGAAGGCGGGAGAGGCCAAGAGACCCAGTACTTC. The full variable domain, its missing parts supplied by reference TRBV29-1 and TRBJ2-5, is SAVISQKPSRDICQRGTSLTIQCQVDSQVTMMFWYRQQPGQSLTLIATANQGSEATYESGFVIDKFPISRPNLTFSTLTVSNMSPEDSSIYLCSVEGGRGQETQYFGPGTRLLVL.

This clone was counted only a few times. The V call is TRBV9, the J call TRBJ2-2; 7 bases are a match to TRBD1. CDR3 length: 16 residues. The V gene's germline CDR1 is SGDLS and CDR2 YYNGEE. Trimming removed 3 bases from V and 1 base from J; junction bases left unmatched: 6. CDR3 nucleotide sequence: TGTGCCAGCAGCGACACCAGACAGGGGAACACCGGGGAGCTGTTTTTT. Translation: CASSDTRQGNTGELFF. Using reference TRBV9 and TRBJ2-2 for the parts outside the CDR3, the full variable domain is DSGVTQTPKHLITATGQRVTLRCSPRSGDLSVYWYQQSLDQGLQFLIQYYNGEERAKGNILERFSAQQFPDLHSELNLSSLELGDSALYFCASSDTRQGNTGELFFGEGSRLTVL.

The rearrangement links TRBV5-5 to TRBJ1-1, with D perhaps matching TRBD1 (5 bases). Trimming removed 6 bases from V and 6 bases from J, with 21 bases in between. CDR1 is SGHKS, CDR2 YYEKEE, per germline (reference sequence). This CDR3 spans 15 amino acids. In DNA form, the CDR3 reads TGTGCCAGCAACTGGGTTACGGGGGAGTGGGCTGAAGCTTTCTTT. This encodes CASNWVTGEWAEAFF.

This chain links TRBV11-3 with TRBJ2-7, with D perhaps matching TRBD2 (7 bases). The V gene's germline CDR1 is SGHNT and CDR2 YENEEA. CDR3 length: 16 amino acids. V lost 5 bases and J 1 base, leaving 18 bases between the germline ends. The CDR3 loop reads CASSPPGGHQSYEQYF. As DNA, the CDR3 is TGTGCCAGCAGCCCCCCCGGGGGGCATCAGTCCTACGAGCAGTACTTC.

In this sample, this clone turned up a few times. The chain is built from TRBV7-9 and TRBJ2-7; the match to TRBD2 covers 9 bases. V lost 5 bases to trimming and J lost 6 bases; unmatched junction nucleotides: 14. This CDR3 has 16 amino acids. Germline loops: CDR1 SEHNR, CDR2 FQNEAQ (reference sequence). CDR3 nucleotides: TGTGCCAGCAGCCCGCGACTAGCGGAGAGGGGGCTCGAGCAGTACTTC. As protein: CASSPRLAERGLEQYF.

CDR3 amino acids: CATSRDLANQETQYF. The CDR3 DNA reads TGTGCCACCAGCAGAGATCTAGCGAACCAAGAGACCCAGTACTTC. The genes are TRBV15 and TRBJ2-5; tentatively, D is TRBD2 (6 bases). The CDR3 runs to 15 residues. The V gene lost 0 bases and the J gene lost 0 bases, with 8 bases spanning the gap. Germline V gives CDR1 LNHNV, CDR2 YYDKDF (reference sequence).

For this clone: Other DNA sequences in this specimen translate into the identical CDR3. The gene calls are TRBV4-1 and TRBJ2-7; TRBD1 matches 8 bases. J was trimmed by 4 bases and V by 1 base; bases with no gene match: 3. The CDR3 totals 14 residues. Per the germline V gene, CDR1 is MGHRA and CDR2 is YSYEKL. The CDR3 sequence is CASSQGTGPYEQYF. As DNA, the CDR3 is TGCGCCAGCAGCCAAGGGACAGGGCCTTACGAGCAGTACTTC.

The chain recombines TRBV27 with TRBJ1-2, with a tentative D call TRBD1 (6 bases). Trimming removed 1 base at V and 4 bases at J, with 16 bases between. The germline gives CDR1 MNHEY, CDR2 SMNVEV (reference sequence). The CDR3 covers 16 residues. The CDR3 loop is CASSLFTGGIGYGYTF. As DNA, the CDR3 is TGTGCCAGCAGTTTATTTACGGGGGGCATCGGCTATGGCTACACCTTC.

The V gene is TRBV9, the J gene TRBJ2-1; D is uncertain. Germline V gene lookup returns CDR1 SGDLS and CDR2 YYNGEE. The ends were cut back, 2 bases at V and 0 bases at J, with 12 bases in the middle. The CDR3 sequence is 16 residues long. Here the CDR3 reads CASSVAGSASYNEQFF. The CDR3 DNA sequence: TGTGCCAGCAGCGTTGCCGGGTCAGCCTCCTACAATGAGCAGTTCTTC.

This clone was seen only a few times. The chain has TRBV6-1 and TRBJ2-3, with D tentatively TRBD2 (5 bases). CDR1 and CDR2 from the germline V gene are MNHNS and SASEGT. V lost 8 bases and J 3 bases, leaving 12 bases between the germline ends. This CDR3 has 13 amino acids. CDR3 region: CASEGKMTDTQYF. The CDR3 DNA follows: TGTGCCAGCGAGGGTAAAATGACAGATACGCAGTATTTT.

This clone showed up just a few times. V is TRBV7-2 and J is TRBJ1-2, with 8 positions matching TRBD1. This CDR3 is 17 amino acids long. The germline gives CDR1 SGHTA, CDR2 FQGNSA. Trimming removed 5 bases from V and 4 bases from J; junction bases left unmatched: 15. The CDR3 DNA reads TGTGCCAGCAGCCCGGACAGGGAGACAGCCAAATCCTATGGCTACACCTTC. Translated, it gives CASSPDRETAKSYGYTF.

Points on this clone: At one of its ends the junction is not consistent with the germline gene, which may arise from a read error. This chain connects TRBV5-1 to TRBJ2-7; possibly TRBD2 for D (6 bases). The CDR3 is made up of 14 amino acids. Germline CDR1 SGHRS, CDR2 YFSETQ. The CDR3 region has the DNA TGTGCCAGCAGTCTGGGACTTGCCAGTGGAGAGCAGTACTTC. Its translation is CASSLGLASGEQYF.

The V and J genes are TRBV9 and TRBJ1-2, with D hard to call. The CDR3 is 13 residues long. The V end lost 4 bases, the J end lost 4 bases, and 11 bases lay between the germline ends. Germline loops: CDR1 SGDLS, CDR2 YYNGEE. CDR3 sequence (DNA): TGTGCCAGCAGCCCTGTGTGGGCCTATGGCTACACCTTC. It yields the protein CASSPVWAYGYTF. Filled out from reference TRBV9 and TRBJ1-2, the complete variable domain reads DSGVTQTPKHLITATGQRVTLRCSPRSGDLSVYWYQQSLDQGLQFLIQYYNGEERAKGNILERFSAQQFPDLHSELNLSSLELGDSALYFCASSPVWAYGYTFGSGTRLTVV.

The chain combines TRBV21-1 with TRBJ2-7; the table's D call of TRBD1 was not tested on the DNA. TRBV21-1 is marked as a pseudogene. CDR3 length equals 16 residues. The CDR3: CASPPKDTSKGYEQYF. In nucleotides, the CDR3 is TGTGCCAGCCCACCCAAGGACACTTCAAAAGGTTACGAGCAGTACTTC.

The CDR3 is CASSPVEAPAEAFF. Here the CDR3 DNA reads TGTGCCAGCAGCCCGGTAGAGGCGCCGGCTGAAGCTTTCTTT. The gene calls are TRBV7-9 and TRBJ1-1; D call uncertain. The CDR3 is made up of 14 amino acids. Trimming took 5 bases from V and 6 from J, leaving 16 bases between them. Germline values: CDR1 SEHNR, CDR2 FQNEAQ (reference sequence). Based on the CDR3 plus reference TRBV7-9 and TRBJ1-1, the full variable domain is DTGVSQNPRHKITKRGQNVTFRCDPISEHNRLYWYRQTLGQGPEFLTYFQNEAQLEKSRLLSDRFSAERPKGSFSTLEIQRTEQGDSAMYLCASSPVEAPAEAFFGQGTRLTVV.

With regard to this clone: The sample has other DNA sequences that encode this CDR3 too. This chain links TRBV5-1 with TRBJ1-1; the D is unclear. In germline, CDR1 is SGHRS, CDR2 YFSETQ. This CDR3 region has 15 residues. Trimming left V 2 bases short and J 7 bases short, with 18 bases between. The CDR3 DNA reads TGCGCCAGCAGCTTCTCCCTACTCTCGGGTGGTGAAGCTTTCTTT. It specifies CASSFSLLSGGEAFF.

This chain uses TRBV2 with TRBJ2-5, with 10 positions matching TRBD1. The DNA end is a closer match to TRBJ2-7, so the J assignment may be wrong. This CDR3 spans 13 amino acids. Germline loops: CDR1 SNHLY, CDR2 FYNNEI. CDR3 loop: CASKGQGRNEQYF. In DNA, the CDR3 is TGTGCCAGCAAGGGACAGGGGCGGAACGAGCAGTACTTC.

This sequence joins TRBV4-3 and TRBJ2-7; 8 bases line up with TRBD1. CDR3 length equals 14 residues. CDR1 and CDR2 (germline): LGHNA, YSLEER. The junction had 5 bases not matched to a gene; V was cut back by 0 bases and J by 7 bases. The CDR3 region is CASSQDQGAREQYF. The CDR3 DNA reads as TGCGCCAGCAGCCAAGATCAGGGGGCTCGAGAGCAGTACTTC.